The 19 T cell receptor beta chains below all came from one sample that was sequenced in a study of T cells in Graves' hyperthyroidism and ophthalmopathy. Using RNA transcripts as the source, TCR beta CDR3 regions were amplified. A set of HTBI primers served as the primers for a first-round RT-PCR of the TCR CDR3. In TCRdb, the multiplex PCR reads were re-called with MiXCR into one record per CDR3 protein. The sample has about 420,000 distinct CDR3 sequences; about 15% are singletons. Source material: blood. The receptors shown here come from a woman under 30 with Graves' hyperthyroidism.

V and J are TRBV29-1 and TRBJ2-3, with D perhaps TRBD2 (6 bases). This CDR3 is built from 15 residues. Germline-derived CDR1 and CDR2 are SQVTM and ANQGSEA. Trimming stripped 4 bases from V and 0 bases from J, with 14 bases between. The CDR3 DNA is TGCAGCGTTGGGGTTAGCGGTAGTAGCACAGATACGCAGTATTTT. Amino acids: CSVGVSGSSTDTQYF.

V usage is TRBV2 and J usage is TRBJ2-5; D gene ambiguous. Germline CDR1 reads SNHLY; CDR2 reads FYNNEI. The V end lost 6 bases, the J end lost 5 bases, and 7 bases lay between the germline ends. CDR3 length: 11 residues. Written as DNA, the CDR3 is TGTGCCAGCAGGGGTGAGGAGACCCAGTACTTC. Residues: CASRGEETQYF.

The table lists this clonotype with a few counts. This sequence joins TRBV5-1 and TRBJ1-4; D is perhaps TRBD1 (6 bases). Trimming took off 0 bases at V and 8 bases at J, with 17 bases between the two ends. Per the germline V gene, CDR1 is SGHRS and CDR2 is YFSETQ. The CDR3 loop spans 16 amino acids. Here the CDR3 DNA reads TGCGCCAGCAGCTTGGACACAGGGAGAGTTGTGGAAAAACTGTTTTTT. This codes for CASSLDTGRVVEKLFF. The whole variable domain, filled in from reference TRBV5-1 and TRBJ1-4, reads KAGVTQTPRYLIKTRGQQVTLSCSPISGHRSVSWYQQTPGQGLQFLFEYFSETQRNKGNFPGRFSGRQFSNSRSEMNVSTLELGDSALYLCASSLDTGRVVEKLFFGSGTQLSVL.

Remarks on this clonotype: A clone one base away is much larger, so this may be a read error. The V and J genes are TRBV28 and TRBJ2-7; D unclear. Trimming removed 5 bases from V and 4 bases from J, with 12 bases in between. The CDR3 is 13 amino acids. Germline V gene data show CDR1 as MDHEN and CDR2 as SYDVKM. Here the CDR3 DNA reads TGTGCCAGCAGTATACCCTTTGAATACGAGCAGTACTTC. Encoded protein: CASSIPFEYEQYF.

The chain combines TRBV20-1 with TRBJ2-7; D unclear. This CDR3 is 13 amino acids long. Germline-derived CDR1 and CDR2 are DFQATT and SNEGSKA (reference sequence). Trimming removed 6 bases from V and 2 bases from J, with 14 bases in between. The DNA of the CDR3 is TGCAGTGCCCCCCGGGCACTTCCCTACGAGCAGTACTTC. Protein sequence: CSAPRALPYEQYF.

This clonotype has ten or more counts. The chain joins TRBV28 to TRBJ2-4, with D uncertain. Trimming took off 4 bases at V and 0 bases at J, with 16 bases between the two ends. The germline CDR1 and CDR2 sequences are MDHEN and SYDVKM. The CDR3 is made up of 17 amino acids. Here the CDR3 reads CASSSPSAGVAKNIQYF. The CDR3 DNA sequence: TGTGCCAGCAGTTCCCCTTCCGCAGGAGTAGCCAAAAACATTCAGTACTTC.

This clonotype was observed at least ten times. The chain is built from TRBV2 and TRBJ1-5; a weak D match, TRBD1 (5 bases). The V end was cut by 4 bases, the J end by 3 bases, with 13 bases between. Looked up from germline, CDR1 is SNHLY and CDR2 is FYNNEI. The CDR3 spans 15 residues. CDR3 coding DNA: TGTGCCAGCAGTGGCGACGGGGCCTACAATCAGCCCCAGCATTTT. Translation gives CASSGDGAYNQPQHF.

This clonotype was recorded at least ten times. The genes are TRBV2 and TRBJ2-7; a weak D match, TRBD1 (6 bases). Germline V gene data show CDR1 as SNHLY and CDR2 as FYNNEI. The CDR3 has 13 amino acids. V lost 7 bases to trimming and J lost 3 bases, with 13 bases between them. The CDR3 is CASTRDTYYEQYF. CDR3 nucleotides: TGTGCCAGCACTCGGGACACATACTACGAGCAGTACTTC.

This clonotype occurred many times. The rearrangement links TRBV4-1 to TRBJ2-7; D gene uncertain. Germline CDR1 MGHRA, CDR2 YSYEKL. Trimming cost V 0 bases and J 3 bases, with 21 bases left between them. The CDR3 spans 18 residues. This chain's CDR3 is CASSQDRSTNRGGYEQYF. The CDR3 nucleotides read TGCGCCAGCAGCCAAGATCGTAGTACGAATCGTGGCGGCTACGAGCAGTACTTC.

This clonotype was counted at least ten times. V and J are TRBV11-2 and TRBJ2-7, with D maybe TRBD2 (5 bases). CDR1 and CDR2 from the germline V gene are SGHAT and FQNNGV. The CDR3 runs 16 residues. The germline V and J ends were trimmed by 0 bases and 7 bases, with 19 bases remaining between them. The CDR3 reads CASSLDTRVHLGEQYF. The CDR3 region has the DNA TGTGCCAGCAGCTTAGATACGAGGGTCCACCTAGGGGAGCAGTACTTC.

J is TRBJ1-4 and V is TRBV7-9; TRBD1 agrees at 7 bases. This CDR3 is 15 amino acids long. V lost 6 bases, J lost 5 bases, and 9 bases stayed unmatched. The germline gives CDR1 SEHNR, CDR2 FQNEAQ (reference sequence). DNA for the CDR3: TGTGCCAGCAGACCCCGGGACAGTAAAAATGAAAAACTGTTTTTT. Translated: CASRPRDSKNEKLFF.

This clonotype was seen at least ten times. The chain carries TRBV11-2 and TRBJ2-1; D gene ambiguous. Per the germline V gene, CDR1 is SGHAT and CDR2 is FQNNGV. The germline V and J ends were trimmed by 5 bases and 6 bases, with 17 bases remaining between them. The CDR3 covers 15 residues. Here the CDR3 DNA reads TGTGCCAGCAGCCAACGGGTAGTTCTCTCCAATGAGCAGTTCTTC. Its protein product is CASSQRVVLSNEQFF.

This clonotype has a count of ten or more. The junction does not match germline at one end; this may be a read error. The chain has TRBV20-1 and TRBJ2-7, with 7 bases that match TRBD1. The germline gives CDR1 DFQATT, CDR2 SNEGSKA (reference sequence). The CDR3 contains 14 residues. CDR3 loop: CSARDRVTSYEQYF. In DNA, the CDR3 is TGCAGTGCTCGAGACAGGGTAACCTCCTACGAGCAGTACTTC.

This clonotype appeared a single time. The gene calls are TRBV7-9 and TRBJ2-1; D is possibly TRBD2 (5 bases). Germline V gene data show CDR1 as SEHNR and CDR2 as FQNEAQ (reference sequence). CDR3 size: 14 residues. The V end lost 1 base, the J end lost 10 bases, and 14 bases lay between the germline ends. DNA of the CDR3: TGTGCCAGCAGCTTAGATTACGCTAGCATAGAGCAGTTCTTC. This gives the protein CASSLDYASIEQFF.

Many counts were recorded for this clonotype. The chain uses TRBV27 and TRBJ1-1, with unresolved D. V was trimmed by 2 bases and J by 1 base, leaving 5 bases between them. Germline-derived CDR1 and CDR2 are MNHEY and SMNVEV (reference sequence). This CDR3 spans 13 amino acids. CDR3 nucleotides: TGTGCCAGCAGTTTAGTCCCGAACACTGAAGCTTTCTTT. This codes for CASSLVPNTEAFF.

The rearrangement uses TRBV7-9 and TRBJ1-6; 8 bases are a match to TRBD1. V lost 5 bases, J lost 6 bases, and 6 bases stayed unmatched. The CDR3 runs 15 residues. CDR1 is SEHNR, CDR2 FQNEAQ, per germline (reference sequence). The CDR3 DNA reads TGTGCCAGCAGCGCCTGGACAGGGCCTAATTCACCCCTCCACTTT. Translated, it gives CASSAWTGPNSPLHF. Using reference TRBV7-9 and TRBJ1-6 for the parts outside the CDR3, the full variable domain is DTGVSQNPRHKITKRGQNVTFRCDPISEHNRLYWYRQTLGQGPEFLTYFQNEAQLEKSRLLSDRFSAERPKGSFSTLEIQRTEQGDSAMYLCASSAWTGPNSPLHFGNGTRLTVT.

In this sample, this clonotype turned up many times. The chain uses TRBV20-1 and TRBJ2-7, with 13 bases that match TRBD2. CDR1 is DFQATT, CDR2 SNEGSKA, per germline (reference sequence). With 2 bases clipped from V and 3 bases from J, the junction kept 1 base outside the gene matches. This CDR3 region has 14 residues. The CDR3 DNA reads TGCAGTGCTAGAAGGACTAGCGGGAGCTACGAGCAGTACTTC. It encodes CSARRTSGSYEQYF.

The CDR3 region has the DNA TGCAGTGCAATCCCGGGACAGGGAAAACTGTTTTTT. As protein: CSAIPGQGKLFF. The chain links TRBV20-1 to TRBJ1-4; 9 bases agree with TRBD1. The CDR3 loop spans 12 amino acids. V was pared by 6 bases and J by 10 bases, with 6 bases of the junction left unmatched. Per germline, CDR1 DFQATT and CDR2 SNEGSKA (reference sequence).

This clonotype has at least ten counts. The DNA for the CDR3 is TGTGCCAGCAGCTTCGAGAGATCAAGCTCCTACGAGCAGTACTTC. It yields the protein CASSFERSSSYEQYF. The chain joins TRBV7-2 to TRBJ2-7; D remains ambiguous. Trimming removed 3 bases from V and 0 bases from J, with 12 bases in between. The CDR3 consists of 15 residues. CDR1 and CDR2 (germline): SGHTA, FQGNSA.